This paragraph reports one T cell receptor (beta chain). Its antigen is unidentified. Libraries were prepared by immunoSEQ multiplex PCR; TCRdb keeps only in-frame clonotypes and omits some of them. The table records 2,000 to 2,500 clones, 60% to 85% of them present only once. The data are from a study of T cell therapy after organ transplantation. Looking at the study overall: Eight of the ten patients were clinical responders.

Study-wide findings and caveats: Both transferred clonotypes and endogenous ones absent from products apparently reconstituted.

The clonotype comes from a human patient who had received a solid organ transplant and had CMV disease. The sequencing here drew on CD8+ T cells from blood, taken before autologous CMV-specific T cell therapy.

CDR3 in amino acids: CASSSSGTGGRYEQFF. The CDR3 DNA sequence: TGTGCCAGCAGTTCCTCCGGGACAGGGGGGAGGTATGAGCAGTTCTTC. The gene calls are TRBV27 and TRBJ2-1; 11 bases map to TRBD1. With 4 bases clipped from V and 8 bases from J, the junction kept 10 bases outside the gene matches. CDR1 MNHEY and CDR2 SMNVEV come from the germline V gene (reference sequence). This CDR3 spans 16 amino acids.